This T cell receptor (beta chain) was recorded in a study of T-cell memory formation after mild COVID-19. This CDR3 has 13 amino acids. V shed 6 bases, J shed 7 bases, and the junction held 8 bases outside the gene matches. TCRdb called the 5' RACE reads again in MiXCR, with one record for every CDR3 protein. This sample has 470,000 or so distinct CDR3 sequences, with 20% found just once. The clonotype originates from an adult woman who had mild COVID-19 (a few samples of this study predate the infection). Cell type and time point are not known. The genes are TRBV12-3 or TRBV12-4 and TRBJ1-2; 7 nucleotides agree with TRBD1. The sample consisted of PBMCs or a T cell subset sorted from them (not recorded which). This CDR3 reads CASRLRQGSGYTF. CDR3 bases: TGTGCCAGCAGACTGAGACAGGGCTCTGGCTACACCTTC.